Shown below are 8 T cell receptor beta chains from a single sample sequenced in a study of tumor-infiltrating lymphocytes in localized non-small cell lung cancer. Here immunoSEQ multiplex PCR was the method, and the copy in TCRdb shows in-frame clones only, minus some. The sample yields about 16,000 clones, around 73% seen once. Source material: lung tumor tissue. The receptors come from a human donor with non-small cell lung cancer.

The V gene is TRBV27, the J gene TRBJ2-1; either TRBD1 or TRBD2 may fit D (5 bases each). The CDR3 sequence is 15 residues long. V was cut by 9 bases and J by 2 bases, with 17 bases left in between. CDR1 MNHEY and CDR2 SMNVEV come from the germline V gene (reference sequence). CDR3 sequence reads: CASTFRDPTYNEQFF. In nucleotides, the CDR3 is TGTGCCAGTACTTTCCGGGACCCTACCTACAATGAGCAGTTCTTC.

The chain employs TRBV28 and TRBJ1-4, with D hard to call. Germline values: CDR1 MDHEN, CDR2 SYDVKM. The germline V and J ends were trimmed by 1 base and 6 bases, with 0 bases remaining between them. This CDR3 has 11 residues. CDR3 coding DNA: TGTGCCAGCAGTTTATATGAAAAACTGTTTTTT. Translated, it gives CASSLYEKLFF.

The chain combines TRBV14 with TRBJ2-3; TRBD1 agrees at 9 bases. Trimming at V came to 5 bases and at J to 1 base, leaving 4 bases not matched to a gene. The CDR3 spans 15 residues. CDR1 is SGHDN and CDR2 is FVKESK in the germline V gene. In DNA form, the CDR3 reads TGTGCCAGCAGCTTACAGGGGGCGGGCACAGATACGCAGTATTTT. Translating it yields CASSLQGAGTDTQYF.

The gene calls are TRBV19 and TRBJ1-4; no firm D call. In germline, CDR1 is LNHDA, CDR2 SQIVND (reference sequence). The ends were cut back, 3 bases at V and 10 bases at J, with 12 bases in the middle. The CDR3 has 13 amino acids. DNA for the CDR3: TGTGCCAGTAGTATCGGCGTAGAAGGAAAACTGTTTTTT. Its translation is CASSIGVEGKLFF.

The chain is built from TRBV5-4 and TRBJ2-3, with 8 bases fitting TRBD1. The CDR3 runs 15 residues. V shed 2 bases and J 0 bases; nucleotides not matched to a gene: 2. CDR1 SGHNT and CDR2 YYREEE come from the germline V gene (reference sequence). The CDR3 region is CASSFQGASTDTQYF. The DNA for the CDR3 is TGTGCCAGCAGCTTCCAGGGGGCTAGCACAGATACGCAGTATTTT.

The rearrangement joins TRBV5-6 to TRBJ1-2; D ambiguous. The CDR3 has 14 residues. Germline V gene data show CDR1 as SGHDT and CDR2 as YYEEEE. Trimming pared 0 bases from V and 4 bases from J, leaving 10 bases between. The CDR3 is CASSLVAVSYGYTF. The CDR3 DNA reads TGTGCCAGCAGCTTGGTGGCTGTAAGCTATGGCTACACCTTC.

The chain has TRBV11-2 and TRBJ2-5; TRBD2 matches 7 bases. Germline CDR1 SGHAT, CDR2 FQNNGV. CDR3 length: 14 residues. Trimming cost V 4 bases and J 5 bases; bases outside gene matches: 7. The DNA of the CDR3 is TGTGCCAGCAGCTCCGGGACCGGGGGGGAGACCCAGTACTTC. This translates into CASSSGTGGETQYF.

This chain connects TRBV6-5 to TRBJ1-3, with D uncertain. The CDR3 runs to 13 residues. Between the trimmed V and J ends, which lost 5 bases and 4 bases, there was a span of 9 bases. Germline-derived CDR1 and CDR2 are MNHEY and SVGAGI. The CDR3 DNA is TGTGCCAGCAGTCCCGGACGCGGAAACACCATATATTTT. This translates into CASSPGRGNTIYF.